This T cell receptor beta chain was identified in a study of CD8 T cells in Susac syndrome (dated by TCRdb to the late 2010s). Regarding the study in general: Among the Susac syndrome patients who were sequenced, clinically active disease was present in 5 or 6 and clinical remission was observed in under ten. Susac syndrome patients were therapy-naive, on corticosteroids (some also receiving IVIg), or on IVIg alone at blood withdrawal. The study used repertoire sequencing to test whether antigen drove CD8+ T cell activation and differentiation in Susac syndrome. Clonality of the CD8+ T cell repertoire was compared between about a dozen healthy donors, 14 Susac syndrome patients and around 15 multiple sclerosis patients. Broad study findings and their caveats: The number of individuals in the TCR sequencing and HLA analysis was acknowledged as relatively small. Looking at Susac-specific public clones, the researchers identified roughly 17 in the total CD8+ repertoire and roughly five in the CD8+ TEMRA repertoire. Susac syndrome CD8+ repertoires showed clonal expansion, highest in CD8+ TEMRA cells and greater in clinically active than remitting patients.

CDR1 and CDR2 (SGHRS, YFSETQ) derive from the germline V gene. At the junction V is shortened by 4 bases and J by 6 bases; bases outside the gene matches: 5. The cysteine opens and the phenylalanine closes a CDR3 of 15 amino acids. Kept here is only the CDR3 DNA, which spans 45 bases and is read in frame from base 1. Peripheral blood CD8+ and CD4+ T cells from healthy donors, Susac syndrome patients and multiple sclerosis patients were profiled by high-throughput TCR beta sequencing. The Susac syndrome patients fulfilled recently defined diagnostic criteria for definite or probable disease. Bulk CD8+ and CD4+ T cells were purified by magnetic negative isolation, whereas CD8+ TEMRA cells were enriched by FACS. Blood was drawn into EDTA tubes, processed within 24 hours, and PBMCs were isolated by density gradient centrifugation. PBMCs intended for TCR sequencing were frozen in liquid nitrogen and were later thawed in a 37 degrees C water bath. The sorted or isolated CD4+, CD8+ and CD8+ TEMRA cells had a purity of 90% or higher.

RNA was extracted using the RNeasy kit, and roughly 0.5 to 1 microgram was reverse transcribed with random hexamers. TCR beta CDR3 regions were amplified with the immunoSEQ multiplex PCR assay covering 54 Vbeta and 13 Jbeta segments. PCR amplification bias was corrected by using a synthetic template baseline for primer optimization and computational correction. Under the source paper's analysis protocol: Reads were annotated to V, D and J genes per IMGT and analyzed with immunoSEQ Analyzer, keeping only productive sequences. Clonality was computed as one minus Shannon entropy normalized by log2 of the number of productive unique sequences. For each patient and control, public and private clones were evaluated within the 100 most prevalent clones. Clones were defined as Susac-specific when absent from the healthy and MS cohorts, from about 970 published viral clones and from other ImmuneACCESS disease sequences. TCRdb passed the public sequencing reads through fastp at Q25 and MiXCR, retaining productive beta sequences. CDR3 protein duplicates are merged, each entry listing the most common genes and DNA. Clone size and V and J calls follow TCRdb, not the original study. The table for this sample lists roughly 150,000 distinct CDR3 sequences; more than 85% of them were counted only once. The ten largest clonotypes hold about 0.18% of the sample.

About this clonotype itself: The antigen this receptor binds is unknown. The record has no base qualities; no much larger clone is one base away.

The V and J genes are TRBV5-1 and TRBJ2-2, with 11 bases matching TRBD1. Sequencing was done on a sample of CD8+ T cells from PBMCs. This clonotype was obtained from a human donor with Susac syndrome. The CDR3: CASSVGQGEAGELFF. The DNA sequence follows: TGCGCCAGCAGCGTGGGACAGGGGGAAGCCGGGGAGCTGTTTTTT.